This T cell receptor beta chain stems from a study of CXCR3-negative and CXCR3-positive naive CD8 T cells. Overall study findings and caveats: The TRB CDR3s that CXCR3-positive naive cells carried were more hydrophobic than those of CXCR3-negative naive cells.

CDR3 length: 14 residues. Looked up from germline, CDR1 is SQVTM and CDR2 is ANQGSEA. UMI labels and 5' RACE were used to prepare the TRB cDNA libraries. TCRdb re-called the 5' RACE reads and shows each CDR3 protein once, DNA omitted. Listed are some 100,000 distinct CDR3 sequences; about 0.35% falls within the top ten. On this clonotype itself: Its antigen remains unidentified.

V gene TRBV29-1 combines with J gene TRBJ2-7; TCRdb proposes TRBD1, but this gene call is untestable without DNA. The sequenced material came from naive CXCR3+ CD8+ T cells from blood. Specified subset: CD45RO-CCR7+CD27+CD95- naive CD8+ T cells expressing CXCR3 (TNR3+). The source is a human donor in good health. Some clones in this sample may be carry-over from other donors' samples. This CDR3 reads CSVGAPGGTYEQYF.